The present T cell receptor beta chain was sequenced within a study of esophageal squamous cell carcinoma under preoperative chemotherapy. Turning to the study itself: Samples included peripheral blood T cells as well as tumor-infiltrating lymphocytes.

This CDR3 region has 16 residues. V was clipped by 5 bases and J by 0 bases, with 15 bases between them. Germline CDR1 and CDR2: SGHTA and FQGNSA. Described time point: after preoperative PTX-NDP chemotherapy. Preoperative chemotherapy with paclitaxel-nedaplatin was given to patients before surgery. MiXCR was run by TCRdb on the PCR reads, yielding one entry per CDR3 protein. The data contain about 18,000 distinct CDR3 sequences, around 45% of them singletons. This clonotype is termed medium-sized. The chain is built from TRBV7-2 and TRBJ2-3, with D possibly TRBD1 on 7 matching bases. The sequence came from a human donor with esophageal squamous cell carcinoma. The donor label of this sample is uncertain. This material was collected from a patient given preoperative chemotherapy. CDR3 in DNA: TGTGCCAGCAGCCCGCGACAGGGAGGAAGCACAGATACGCAGTATTTT. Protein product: CASSPRQGGSTDTQYF.